Sequencing of this T cell receptor (beta chain) was carried out in a study of shared clonotypes between healthy human individuals. The wider study: Every donor yielded three CD4 naive, three CD4 memory, two CD8 naive and one CD8 memory plate.

Points from the study as a whole: Generally, naive subsets (rather than memory subsets) showed larger estimated richness.

Looked up from germline, CDR1 is SGHNT and CDR2 is YYREEE (reference sequence). Trimming pared 2 bases from V and 5 bases from J, leaving 19 bases between. This CDR3 contains 17 residues. About this clone: The antigen is undetermined.

In the source study's methods: Sequence data from immunoSEQ were junction-only and lacked quality scores; consequently, filtering differed. Some clones are missing from TCRdb's copy, which holds only in-frame ones; the method was immunoSEQ multiplex PCR. The D gene and trimming were derived from the DNA, and the V and J assignments and clone size from that table. The sample consists of around 600,000 clones, roughly 95% of them appearing once. Naive CD8 cells, CD45RO-negative and positively selected for CCR7, excluded terminally differentiated effector memory CD45RA+ cells. This receptor was taken from a woman under 40 in good health. This sequence joins TRBV5-4 and TRBJ1-4, with no clear D. Material for sequencing was naive CD8+ T cells sorted from blood. DNA for the CDR3: TGTGCCAGCAGCTTAGCTGGGCTCGGGTTCGGGAATGAAAAACTGTTTTTT. The encoded protein is CASSLAGLGFGNEKLFF.